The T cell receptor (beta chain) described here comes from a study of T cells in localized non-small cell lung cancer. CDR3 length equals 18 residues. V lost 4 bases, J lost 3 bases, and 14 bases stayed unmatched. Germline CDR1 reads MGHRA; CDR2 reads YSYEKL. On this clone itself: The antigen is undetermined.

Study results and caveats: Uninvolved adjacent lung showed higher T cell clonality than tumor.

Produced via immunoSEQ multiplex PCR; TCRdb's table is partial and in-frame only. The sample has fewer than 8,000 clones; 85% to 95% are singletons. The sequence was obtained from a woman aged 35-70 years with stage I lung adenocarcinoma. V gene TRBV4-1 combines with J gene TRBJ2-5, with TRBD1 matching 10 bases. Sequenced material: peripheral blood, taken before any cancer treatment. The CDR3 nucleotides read TGCGCCAGCAGCCTCCAAGCAAGCAGGACAGGGGGAAAAGAGACCCAGTACTTC. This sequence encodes CASSLQASRTGGKETQYF.